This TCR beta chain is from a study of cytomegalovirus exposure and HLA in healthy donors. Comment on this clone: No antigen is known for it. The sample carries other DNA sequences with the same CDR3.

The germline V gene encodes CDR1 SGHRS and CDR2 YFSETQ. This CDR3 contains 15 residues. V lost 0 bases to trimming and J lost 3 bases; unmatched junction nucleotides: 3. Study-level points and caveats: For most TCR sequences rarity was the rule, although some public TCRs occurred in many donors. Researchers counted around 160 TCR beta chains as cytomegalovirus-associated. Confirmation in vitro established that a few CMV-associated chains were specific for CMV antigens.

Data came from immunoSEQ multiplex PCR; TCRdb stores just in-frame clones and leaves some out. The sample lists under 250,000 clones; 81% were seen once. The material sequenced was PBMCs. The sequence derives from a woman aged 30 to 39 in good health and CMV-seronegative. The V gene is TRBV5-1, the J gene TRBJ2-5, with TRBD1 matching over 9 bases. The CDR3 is CASSLAGTGKETQYF. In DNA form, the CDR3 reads TGCGCCAGCAGCTTGGCCGGGACAGGGAAAGAGACCCAGTACTTC.